What follows is one T cell receptor (beta chain) and its context. Its specificity is not known. Using immunoSEQ multiplex PCR, the repertoire was profiled, and TCRdb retains in-frame clones only, with some absent. This table holds more than 40,000 clones, roughly 70% found once. These data originate in a study of vaccination effects on CD4 cells after COVID-19. Before any sequencing was done, the ViraFEST assay used viral peptide pools to expand antigen-specific CD4+ T cells. Researchers isolated CD4+ T cells once approximately eleven days of culture had elapsed. Nobody among the vaccine recipients had prior SARS-CoV-2 infection (nucleocapsid antibodies were negative). The TCR originated in a human donor who received a COVID-19 vaccine. The sequencing here drew on CD4+ T cells from PBMCs cultured with HCoV-OC43 spike peptides, taken before COVID-19 vaccination. This sample's subset: HCoV-OC43 spike overlapping peptide pool stimulation.

The CDR3 DNA reads as TGTGCCAGCAGCACCCGGACAGGTGAGAACACTGAAGCTTTCTTT. Amino acid sequence: CASSTRTGENTEAFF. The chain is built from TRBV7-2 and TRBJ1-1; TRBD1 agrees at 7 bases. J gave up 1 base and V 5 bases, and 7 bases lay outside the gene matches. This CDR3 has 15 amino acids. CDR1 and CDR2 from the germline V gene are SGHTA and FQGNSA.